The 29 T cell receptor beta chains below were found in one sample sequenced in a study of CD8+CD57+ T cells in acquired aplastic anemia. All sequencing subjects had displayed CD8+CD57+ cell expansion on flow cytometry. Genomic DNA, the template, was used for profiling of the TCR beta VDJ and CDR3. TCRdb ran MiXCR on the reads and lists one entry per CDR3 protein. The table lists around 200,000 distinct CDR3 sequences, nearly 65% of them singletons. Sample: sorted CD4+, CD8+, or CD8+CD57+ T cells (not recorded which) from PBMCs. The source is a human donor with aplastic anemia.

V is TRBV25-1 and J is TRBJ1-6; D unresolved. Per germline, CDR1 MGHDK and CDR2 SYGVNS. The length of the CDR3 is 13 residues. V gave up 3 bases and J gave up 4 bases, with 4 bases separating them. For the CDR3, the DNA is TGTGCCAGCAGTGACTCATATAATTCACCCCTCCACTTT. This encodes CASSDSYNSPLHF.

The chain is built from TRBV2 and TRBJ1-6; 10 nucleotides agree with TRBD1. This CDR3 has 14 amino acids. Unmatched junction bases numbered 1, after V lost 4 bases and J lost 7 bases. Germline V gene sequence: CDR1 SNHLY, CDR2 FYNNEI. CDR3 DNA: TGTGCCAGCAGTGGGGACAGGGGCAATTCACCCCTCCACTTT. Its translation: CASSGDRGNSPLHF.

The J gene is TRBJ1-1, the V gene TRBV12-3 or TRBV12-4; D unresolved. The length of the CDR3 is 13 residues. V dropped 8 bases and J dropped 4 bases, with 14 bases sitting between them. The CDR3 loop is CASHAQTITEAFF. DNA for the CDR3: TGTGCCAGCCACGCCCAAACGATCACTGAAGCTTTCTTT.

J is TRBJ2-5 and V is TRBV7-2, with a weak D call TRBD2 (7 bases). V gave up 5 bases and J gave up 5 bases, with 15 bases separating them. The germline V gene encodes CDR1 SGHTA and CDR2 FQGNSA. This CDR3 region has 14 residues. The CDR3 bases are TGTGCCAGCAGCCCCGGGGGGCGGGAGGAGACCCAGTACTTC. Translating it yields CASSPGGREETQYF.

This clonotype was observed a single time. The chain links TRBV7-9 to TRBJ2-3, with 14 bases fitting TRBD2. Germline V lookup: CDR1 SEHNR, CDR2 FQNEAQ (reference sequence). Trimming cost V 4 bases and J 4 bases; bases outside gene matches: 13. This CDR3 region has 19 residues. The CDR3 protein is CASSSLVRLAGGQADTQYF. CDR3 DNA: TGTGCCAGCAGCTCCCTGGTAAGACTAGCGGGGGGGCAGGCAGATACGCAGTATTTT.

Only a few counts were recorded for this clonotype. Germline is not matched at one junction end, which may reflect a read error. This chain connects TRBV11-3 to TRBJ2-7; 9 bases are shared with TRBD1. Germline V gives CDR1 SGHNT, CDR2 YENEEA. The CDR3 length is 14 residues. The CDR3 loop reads CASSLRDREAEQYF. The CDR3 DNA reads TGCGCCAGCAGCCTCCGGGACAGGGAAGCCGAGCAGTACTTC.

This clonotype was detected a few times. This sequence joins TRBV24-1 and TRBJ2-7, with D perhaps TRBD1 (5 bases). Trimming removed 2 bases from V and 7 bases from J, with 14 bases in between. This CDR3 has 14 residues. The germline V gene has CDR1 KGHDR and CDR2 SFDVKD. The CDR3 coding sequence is TGTGCCACCAGTGATTCCGGCAGGGCGCAAGAGCAGTACTTC. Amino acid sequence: CATSDSGRAQEQYF.

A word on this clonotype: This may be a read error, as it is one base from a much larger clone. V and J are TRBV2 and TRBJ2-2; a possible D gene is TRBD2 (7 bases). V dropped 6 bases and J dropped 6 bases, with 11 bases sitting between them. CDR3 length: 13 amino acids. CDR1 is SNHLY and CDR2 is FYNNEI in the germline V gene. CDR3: CASRKGGAGELFF. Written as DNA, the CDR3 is TGTGCCAGCAGAAAAGGGGGGGCCGGGGAGCTGTTTTTT.

This CDR3 reads CASSVRSNYEQYF. The CDR3 DNA follows: TGTGCCAGCAGTGTGAGGTCGAACTACGAGCAGTACTTC. The chain couples TRBV2 to TRBJ2-7; D gene unclear. With 4 bases removed from V and 3 bases from J, the gap between germline ends came to 10 bases. The CDR3 is made up of 13 amino acids. Germline values: CDR1 SNHLY, CDR2 FYNNEI. Looking up the rest from reference TRBV2 and TRBJ2-7 gives the full variable domain: EPEVTQTPSHQVTQMGQEVILRCVPISNHLYFYWYRQILGQKVEFLVSFYNNEISEKSEIFDDQFSVERPDGSNFTLKIRSTKLEDSAMYFCASSVRSNYEQYFGPGTRLTVT.

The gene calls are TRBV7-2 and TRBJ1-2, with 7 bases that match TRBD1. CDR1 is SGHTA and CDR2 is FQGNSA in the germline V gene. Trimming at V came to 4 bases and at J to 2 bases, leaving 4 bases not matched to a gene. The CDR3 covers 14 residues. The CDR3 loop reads CASSYGDRNYGYTF. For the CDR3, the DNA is TGTGCCAGCAGCTACGGGGACAGAAACTATGGCTACACCTTC.

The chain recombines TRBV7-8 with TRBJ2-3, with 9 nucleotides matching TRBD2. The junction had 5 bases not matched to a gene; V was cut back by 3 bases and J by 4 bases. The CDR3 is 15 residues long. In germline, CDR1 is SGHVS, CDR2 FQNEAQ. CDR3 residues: CASSFSGGPADTQYF. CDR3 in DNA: TGTGCCAGCAGCTTCAGCGGGGGGCCCGCAGATACGCAGTATTTT. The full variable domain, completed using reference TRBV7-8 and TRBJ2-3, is GAGVSQSPRYKVAKRGQDVALRCDPISGHVSLFWYQQALGQGPEFLTYFQNEAQLDKSGLPSDRFFAERPEGSVSTLKIQRTQQEDSAVYLCASSFSGGPADTQYFGPGTRLTVL.

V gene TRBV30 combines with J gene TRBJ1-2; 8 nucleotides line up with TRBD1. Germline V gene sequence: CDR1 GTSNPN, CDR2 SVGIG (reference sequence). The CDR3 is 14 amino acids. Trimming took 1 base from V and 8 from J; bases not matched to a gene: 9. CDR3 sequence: CAWSEIAGGQGYTF. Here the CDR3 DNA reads TGTGCCTGGAGTGAAATTGCAGGGGGCCAGGGCTACACCTTC.

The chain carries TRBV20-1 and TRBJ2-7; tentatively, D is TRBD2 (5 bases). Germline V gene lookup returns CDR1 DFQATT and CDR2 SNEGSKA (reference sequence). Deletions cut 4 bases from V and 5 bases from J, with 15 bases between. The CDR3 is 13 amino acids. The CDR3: CSANWASTHEQYF. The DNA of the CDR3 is TGCAGTGCTAACTGGGCTAGCACCCACGAGCAGTACTTC.

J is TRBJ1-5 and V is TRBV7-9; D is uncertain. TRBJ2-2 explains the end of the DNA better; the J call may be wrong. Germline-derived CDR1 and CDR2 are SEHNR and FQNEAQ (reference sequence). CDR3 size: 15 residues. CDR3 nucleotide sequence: TGTGCCAGCAGCGAGCATGGAAGGAACACCGGGGAGCTGTTTTTT. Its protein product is CASSEHGRNTGELFF.

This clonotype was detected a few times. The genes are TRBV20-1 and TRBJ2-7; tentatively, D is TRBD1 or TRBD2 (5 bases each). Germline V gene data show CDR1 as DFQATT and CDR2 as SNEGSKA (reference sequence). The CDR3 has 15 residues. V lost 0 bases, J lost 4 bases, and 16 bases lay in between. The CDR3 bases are TGCAGTGCTAGAGATCCGGGGCGCAGTGCGTACGAGCAGTACTTC. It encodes CSARDPGRSAYEQYF.

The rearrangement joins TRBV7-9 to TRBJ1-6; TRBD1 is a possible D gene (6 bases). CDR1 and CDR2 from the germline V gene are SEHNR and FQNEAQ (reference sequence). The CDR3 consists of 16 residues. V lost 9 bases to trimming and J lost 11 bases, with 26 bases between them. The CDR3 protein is CASSIEAQGMSPPLHF. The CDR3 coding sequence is TGTGCCAGTAGTATAGAAGCCCAGGGGATGAGTCCACCCCTCCACTTT.

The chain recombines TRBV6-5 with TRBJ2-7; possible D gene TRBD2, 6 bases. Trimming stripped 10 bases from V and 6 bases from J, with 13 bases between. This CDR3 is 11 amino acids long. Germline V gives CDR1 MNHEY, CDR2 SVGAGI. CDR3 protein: CATLGGLEQYF. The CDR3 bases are TGTGCCACCCTCGGGGGTCTCGAGCAGTACTTC.

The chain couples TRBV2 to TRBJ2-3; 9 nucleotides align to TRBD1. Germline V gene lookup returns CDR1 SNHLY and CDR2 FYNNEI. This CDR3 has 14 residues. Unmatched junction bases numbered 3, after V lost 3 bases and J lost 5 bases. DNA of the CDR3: TGTGCCAGCAGTGAGACAGGGGGTATAGATACGCAGTATTTT. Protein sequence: CASSETGGIDTQYF.

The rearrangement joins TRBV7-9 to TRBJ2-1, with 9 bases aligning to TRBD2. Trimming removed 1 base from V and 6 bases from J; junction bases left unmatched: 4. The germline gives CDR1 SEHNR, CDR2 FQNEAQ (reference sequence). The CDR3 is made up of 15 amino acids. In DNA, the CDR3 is TGTGCCAGCAGCTTAGGATCTAGCGGGGTCAATGAGCAGTTCTTC. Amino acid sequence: CASSLGSSGVNEQFF. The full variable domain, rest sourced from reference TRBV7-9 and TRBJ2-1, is DTGVSQNPRHKITKRGQNVTFRCDPISEHNRLYWYRQTLGQGPEFLTYFQNEAQLEKSRLLSDRFSAERPKGSFSTLEIQRTEQGDSAMYLCASSLGSSGVNEQFFGPGTRLTVL.

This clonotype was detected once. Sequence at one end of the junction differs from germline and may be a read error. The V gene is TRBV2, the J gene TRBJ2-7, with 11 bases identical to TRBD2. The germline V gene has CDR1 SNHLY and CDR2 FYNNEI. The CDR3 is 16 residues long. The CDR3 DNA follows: TGTGCCAGCAGTGTTCATTCTAGCGGGAGGACACACGAGCAGCACTTC. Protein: CASSVHSSGRTHEQHF.

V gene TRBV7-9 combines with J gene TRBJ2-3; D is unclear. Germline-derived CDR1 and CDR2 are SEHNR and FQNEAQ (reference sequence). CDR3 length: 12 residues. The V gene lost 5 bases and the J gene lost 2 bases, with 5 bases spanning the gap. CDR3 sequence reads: CASSLITDTQYF. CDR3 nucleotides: TGTGCCAGCAGCCTAATCACAGATACGCAGTATTTT.

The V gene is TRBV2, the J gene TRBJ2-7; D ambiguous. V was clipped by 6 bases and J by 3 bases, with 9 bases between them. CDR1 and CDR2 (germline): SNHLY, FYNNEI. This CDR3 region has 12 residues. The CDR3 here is CASSHRYYEQYF. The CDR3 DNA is TGTGCCAGCAGCCACAGATACTACGAGCAGTACTTC.

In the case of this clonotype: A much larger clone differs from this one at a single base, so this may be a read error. The CDR3 DNA is TGTGCCAGCAGCGTAGGTGGTAGCCACTACAATGAGCGGTTCTTC. Protein: CASSVGGSHYNERFF. The chain employs TRBV9 and TRBJ2-1, with D hard to call. The CDR3 loop spans 15 amino acids. Germline CDR1 reads SGDLS; CDR2 reads YYNGEE.

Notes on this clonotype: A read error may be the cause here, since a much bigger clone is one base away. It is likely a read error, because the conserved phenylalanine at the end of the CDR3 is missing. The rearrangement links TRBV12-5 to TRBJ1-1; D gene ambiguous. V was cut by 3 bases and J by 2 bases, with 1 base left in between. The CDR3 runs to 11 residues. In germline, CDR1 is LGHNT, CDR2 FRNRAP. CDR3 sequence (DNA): TGTGCTAGTGGTTTAAACACTGAAGCTTTCATT. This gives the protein CASGLNTEAFI.

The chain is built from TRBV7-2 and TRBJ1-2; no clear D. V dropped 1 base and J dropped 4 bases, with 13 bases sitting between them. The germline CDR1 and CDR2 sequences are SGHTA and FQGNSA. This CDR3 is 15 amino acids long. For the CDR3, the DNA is TGTGCCAGCAGCTTAGAGCAGGCAGGTTCCTATGGCTACACCTTC. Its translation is CASSLEQAGSYGYTF.

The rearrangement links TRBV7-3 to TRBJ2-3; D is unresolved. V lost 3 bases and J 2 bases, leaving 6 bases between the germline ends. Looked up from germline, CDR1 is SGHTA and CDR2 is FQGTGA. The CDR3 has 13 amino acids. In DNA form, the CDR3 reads TGTGCCAGCAGCTTCGGTCTCACAGATACGCAGTATTTT. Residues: CASSFGLTDTQYF.

Here the CDR3 reads CASSGEAGANVLTF. CDR3 nucleotide sequence: TGTGCCAGCTCGGGGGAAGCTGGGGCCAACGTCCTGACTTTC. The genes are TRBV19 and TRBJ2-6; tentatively, D is TRBD2 (6 bases). This CDR3 is built from 14 residues. Trimming pared 9 bases from V and 2 bases from J, leaving 11 bases between. Germline V gives CDR1 LNHDA, CDR2 SQIVND (reference sequence).

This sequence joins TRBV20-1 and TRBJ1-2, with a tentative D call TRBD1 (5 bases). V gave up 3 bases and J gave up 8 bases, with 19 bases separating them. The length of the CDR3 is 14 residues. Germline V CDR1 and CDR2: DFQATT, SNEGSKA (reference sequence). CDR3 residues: CSASVEGINAGYTF. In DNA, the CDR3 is TGCAGTGCTAGCGTCGAGGGGATTAATGCGGGCTACACCTTC.

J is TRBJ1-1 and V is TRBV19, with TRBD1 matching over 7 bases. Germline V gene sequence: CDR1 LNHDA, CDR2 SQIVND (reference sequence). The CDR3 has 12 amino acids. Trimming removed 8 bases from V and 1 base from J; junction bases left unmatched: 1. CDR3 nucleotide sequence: TGTGCCAGTGGGGACAGGAACACTGAAGCTTTCTTT. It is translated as CASGDRNTEAFF.